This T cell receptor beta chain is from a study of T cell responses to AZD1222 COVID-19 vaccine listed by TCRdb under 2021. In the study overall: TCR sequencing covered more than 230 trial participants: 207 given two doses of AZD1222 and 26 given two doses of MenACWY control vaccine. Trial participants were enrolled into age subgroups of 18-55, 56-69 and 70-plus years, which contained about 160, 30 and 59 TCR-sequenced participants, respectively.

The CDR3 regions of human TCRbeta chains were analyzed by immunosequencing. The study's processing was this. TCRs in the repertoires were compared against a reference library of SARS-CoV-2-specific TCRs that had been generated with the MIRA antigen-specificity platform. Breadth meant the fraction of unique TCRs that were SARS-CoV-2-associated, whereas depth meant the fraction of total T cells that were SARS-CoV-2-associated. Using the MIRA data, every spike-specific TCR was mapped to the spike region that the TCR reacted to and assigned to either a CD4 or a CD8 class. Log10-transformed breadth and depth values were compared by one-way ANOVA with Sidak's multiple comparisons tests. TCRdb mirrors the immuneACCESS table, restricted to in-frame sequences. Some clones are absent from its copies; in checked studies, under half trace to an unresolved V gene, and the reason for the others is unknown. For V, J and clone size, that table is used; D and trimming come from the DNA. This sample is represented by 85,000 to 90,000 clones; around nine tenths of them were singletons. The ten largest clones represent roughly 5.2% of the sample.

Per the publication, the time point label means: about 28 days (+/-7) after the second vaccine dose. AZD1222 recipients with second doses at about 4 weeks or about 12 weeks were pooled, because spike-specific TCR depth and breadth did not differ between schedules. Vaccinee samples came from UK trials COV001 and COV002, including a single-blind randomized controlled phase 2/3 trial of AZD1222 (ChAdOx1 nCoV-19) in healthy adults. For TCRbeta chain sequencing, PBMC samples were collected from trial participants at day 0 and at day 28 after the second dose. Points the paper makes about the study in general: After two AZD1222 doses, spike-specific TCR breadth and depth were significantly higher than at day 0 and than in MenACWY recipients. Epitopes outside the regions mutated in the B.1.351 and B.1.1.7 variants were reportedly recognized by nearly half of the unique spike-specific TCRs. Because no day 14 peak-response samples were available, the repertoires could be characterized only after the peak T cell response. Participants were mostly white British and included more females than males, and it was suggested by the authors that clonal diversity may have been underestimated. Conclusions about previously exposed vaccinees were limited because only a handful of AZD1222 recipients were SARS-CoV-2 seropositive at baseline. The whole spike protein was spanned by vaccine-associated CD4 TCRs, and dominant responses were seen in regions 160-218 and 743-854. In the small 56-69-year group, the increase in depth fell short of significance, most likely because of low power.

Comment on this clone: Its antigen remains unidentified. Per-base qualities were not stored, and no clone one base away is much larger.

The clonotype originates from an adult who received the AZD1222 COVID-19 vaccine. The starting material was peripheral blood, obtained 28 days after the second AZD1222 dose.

The CDR3 protein is CASSPPGSGSKNEQYF. The DNA reads as follows: TGTGCCAGCAGCCCCCCGGGGAGTGGGTCAAAAAACGAGCAGTACTTC. The sequence is built from TRBV7-6 and TRBJ2-7; the D region possibly corresponds to TRBD2 (5 bases align). The trim is 5 bases for V and 5 bases for J, with a gap of 22 bases between the germline ends. The CDR3 covers 16 residues, taking in both the cysteine and the phenylalanine. Just the 48-base CDR3 DNA is kept, in frame starting at base 1. Reading the germline V gene gives CDR1 SGHVS and CDR2 FNYEAQ.